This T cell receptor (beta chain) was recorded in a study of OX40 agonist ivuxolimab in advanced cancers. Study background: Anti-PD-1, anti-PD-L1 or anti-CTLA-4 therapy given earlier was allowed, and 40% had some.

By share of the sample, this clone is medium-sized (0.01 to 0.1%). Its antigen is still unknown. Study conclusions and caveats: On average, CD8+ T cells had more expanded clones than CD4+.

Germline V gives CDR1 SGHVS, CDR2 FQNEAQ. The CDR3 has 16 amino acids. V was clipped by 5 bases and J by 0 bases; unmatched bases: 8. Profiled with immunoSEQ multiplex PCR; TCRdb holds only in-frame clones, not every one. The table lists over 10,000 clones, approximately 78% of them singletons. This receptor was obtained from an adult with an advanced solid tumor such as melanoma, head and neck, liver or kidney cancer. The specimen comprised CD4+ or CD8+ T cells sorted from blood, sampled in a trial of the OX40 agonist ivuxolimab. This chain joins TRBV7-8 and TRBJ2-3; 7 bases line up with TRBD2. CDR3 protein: CASSGRGGTSTDTQYF. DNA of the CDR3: TGTGCCAGCAGCGGGAGGGGAGGGACTAGCACAGATACGCAGTATTTT.